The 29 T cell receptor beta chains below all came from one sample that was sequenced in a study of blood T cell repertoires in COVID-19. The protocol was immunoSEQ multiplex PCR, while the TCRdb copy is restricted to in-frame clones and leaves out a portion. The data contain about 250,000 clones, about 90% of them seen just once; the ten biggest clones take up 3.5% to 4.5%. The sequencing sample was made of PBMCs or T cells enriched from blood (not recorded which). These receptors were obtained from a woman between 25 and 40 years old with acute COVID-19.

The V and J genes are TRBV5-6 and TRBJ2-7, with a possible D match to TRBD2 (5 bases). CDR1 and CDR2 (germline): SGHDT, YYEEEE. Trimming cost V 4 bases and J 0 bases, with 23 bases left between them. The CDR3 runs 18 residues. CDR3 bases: TGTGCCAGCAGCCCTCCCGGGATCGGGATTAGGAGCTCCTACGAGCAGTACTTC. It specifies CASSPPGIGIRSSYEQYF. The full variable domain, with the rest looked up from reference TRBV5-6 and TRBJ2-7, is DAGVTQSPTHLIKTRGQQVTLRCSPKSGHDTVSWYQQALGQGPQFIFQYYEEEERQRGNFPDRFSGHQFPNYSSELNVNALLLGDSALYLCASSPPGIGIRSSYEQYFGPGTRLTVT.

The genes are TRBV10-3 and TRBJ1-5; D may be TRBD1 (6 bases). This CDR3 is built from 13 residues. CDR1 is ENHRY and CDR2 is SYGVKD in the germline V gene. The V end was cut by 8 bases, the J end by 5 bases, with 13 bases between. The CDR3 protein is CAIAGQGHQPQHF. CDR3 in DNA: TGTGCCATCGCGGGCCAGGGGCATCAGCCCCAGCATTTT.

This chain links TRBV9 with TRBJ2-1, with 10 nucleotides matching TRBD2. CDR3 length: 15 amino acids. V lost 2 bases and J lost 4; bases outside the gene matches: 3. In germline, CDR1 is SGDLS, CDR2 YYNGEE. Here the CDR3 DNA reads TGTGCCAGCAGCGTGTCTAGCGGGGGTTACAATGAGCAGTTCTTC. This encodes CASSVSSGGYNEQFF.

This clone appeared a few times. DNA of the CDR3: TGTGCCAGCAGTTTCCCCGACAGGGATGGCTACACCTTC. This translates into CASSFPDRDGYTF. This chain uses TRBV6-2 or TRBV6-3 with TRBJ1-2, with 7 positions matching TRBD1. Germline CDR1 is MNHEY and CDR2 is SVGEGT. The V and J ends lost 4 bases and 6 bases, in that order; junction bases with no gene match: 5. The CDR3 is 13 residues long.

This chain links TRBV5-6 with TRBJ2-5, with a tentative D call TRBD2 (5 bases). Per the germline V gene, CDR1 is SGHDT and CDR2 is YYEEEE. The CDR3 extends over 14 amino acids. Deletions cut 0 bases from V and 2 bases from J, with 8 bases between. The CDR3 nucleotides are TGTGCCAGCAGCTTGGTAGGACTTCAAGAGACCCAGTACTTC. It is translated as CASSLVGLQETQYF.

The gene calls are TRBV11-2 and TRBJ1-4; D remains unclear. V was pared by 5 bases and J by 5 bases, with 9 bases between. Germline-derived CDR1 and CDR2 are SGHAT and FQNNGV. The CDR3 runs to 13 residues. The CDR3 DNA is TGTGCCAGCAGCATAGGGCCCAATGAAAAACTGTTTTTT. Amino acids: CASSIGPNEKLFF.

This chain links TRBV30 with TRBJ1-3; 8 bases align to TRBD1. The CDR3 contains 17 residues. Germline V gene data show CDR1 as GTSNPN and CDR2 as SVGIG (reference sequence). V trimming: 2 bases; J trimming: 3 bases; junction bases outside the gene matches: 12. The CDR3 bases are TGTGCCTGGAGTTGGCGGCAGGGGGCAACTGGTGGAAACACCATATATTTT. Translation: CAWSWRQGATGGNTIYF. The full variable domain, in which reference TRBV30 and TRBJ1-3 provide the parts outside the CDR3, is SQTIHQWPATLVQPVGSPLSLECTVEGTSNPNLYWYRQAAGRGLQLLFYSVGIGQISSEVPQNLSASRPQDRQFILSSKKLLLSDSGFYLCAWSWRQGATGGNTIYFGEGSWLTVV.

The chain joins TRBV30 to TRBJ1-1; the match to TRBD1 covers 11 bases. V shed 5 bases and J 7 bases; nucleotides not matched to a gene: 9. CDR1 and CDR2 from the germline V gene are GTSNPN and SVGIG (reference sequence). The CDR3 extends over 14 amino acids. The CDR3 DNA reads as TGTGCCTGGGTACCCGGGACAGGGGGGCGTGAAGCTTTCTTT. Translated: CAWVPGTGGREAFF.

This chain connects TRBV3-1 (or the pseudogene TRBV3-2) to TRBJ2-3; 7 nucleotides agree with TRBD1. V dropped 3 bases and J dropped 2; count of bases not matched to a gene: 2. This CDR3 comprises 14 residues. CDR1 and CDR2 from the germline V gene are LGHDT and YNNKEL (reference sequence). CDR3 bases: TGTGCCAGCAGCCAGACAGGGAACACAGATACGCAGTATTTT. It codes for CASSQTGNTDTQYF.

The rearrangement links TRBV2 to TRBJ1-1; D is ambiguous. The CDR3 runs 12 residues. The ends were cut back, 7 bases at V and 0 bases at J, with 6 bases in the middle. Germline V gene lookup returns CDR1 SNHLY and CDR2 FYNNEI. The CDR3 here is CASIPVNTEAFF. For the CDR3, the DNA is TGTGCCAGCATCCCGGTGAACACTGAAGCTTTCTTT.

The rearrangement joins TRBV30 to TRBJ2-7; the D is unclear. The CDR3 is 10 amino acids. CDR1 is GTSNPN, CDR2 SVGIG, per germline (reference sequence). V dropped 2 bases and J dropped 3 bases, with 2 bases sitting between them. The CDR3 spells CAWSRYEQYF. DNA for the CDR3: TGTGCCTGGAGTCGCTACGAGCAGTACTTC.

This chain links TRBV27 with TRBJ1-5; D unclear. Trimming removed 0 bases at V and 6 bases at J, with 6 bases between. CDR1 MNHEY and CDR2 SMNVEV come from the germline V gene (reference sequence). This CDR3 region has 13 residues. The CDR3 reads CASSLSRSQPQHF. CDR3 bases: TGTGCCAGCAGTTTATCCCGTAGTCAGCCCCAGCATTTT.

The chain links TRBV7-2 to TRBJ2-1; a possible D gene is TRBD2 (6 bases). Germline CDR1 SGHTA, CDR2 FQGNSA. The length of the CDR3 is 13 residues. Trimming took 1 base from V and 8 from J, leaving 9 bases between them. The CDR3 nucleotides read TGTGCCAGCAGCTTAGTAACGGGAGATGAGCAGTTCTTC. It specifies CASSLVTGDEQFF.

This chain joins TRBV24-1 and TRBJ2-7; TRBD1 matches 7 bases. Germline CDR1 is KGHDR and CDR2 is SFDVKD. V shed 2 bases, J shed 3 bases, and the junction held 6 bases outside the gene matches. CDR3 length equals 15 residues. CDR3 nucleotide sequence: TGTGCCACCAGTGATTCGGGACAGTCTTACTACGAGCAGTACTTC. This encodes CATSDSGQSYYEQYF.

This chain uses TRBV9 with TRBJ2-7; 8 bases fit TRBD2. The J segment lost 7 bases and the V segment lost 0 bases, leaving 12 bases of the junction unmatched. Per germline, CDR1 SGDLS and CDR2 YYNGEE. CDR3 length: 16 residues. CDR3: CASSVGAGGGHEEQYF. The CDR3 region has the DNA TGTGCCAGCAGCGTAGGGGCCGGGGGGGGCCATGAGGAGCAGTACTTC.

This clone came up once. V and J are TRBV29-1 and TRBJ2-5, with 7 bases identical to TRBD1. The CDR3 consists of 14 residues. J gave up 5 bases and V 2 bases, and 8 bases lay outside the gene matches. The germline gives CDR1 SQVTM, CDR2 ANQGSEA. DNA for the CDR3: TGCAGCGTTGAAAGACAGGGTAGAAGGGAGACCCAGTACTTC. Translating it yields CSVERQGRRETQYF.

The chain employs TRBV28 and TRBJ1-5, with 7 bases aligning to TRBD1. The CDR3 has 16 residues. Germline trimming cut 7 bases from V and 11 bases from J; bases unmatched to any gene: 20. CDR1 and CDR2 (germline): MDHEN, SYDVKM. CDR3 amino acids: CASIPGTDIFGPAQHF. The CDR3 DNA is TGTGCCAGCATTCCCGGGACAGACATTTTCGGCCCAGCCCAGCATTTT.

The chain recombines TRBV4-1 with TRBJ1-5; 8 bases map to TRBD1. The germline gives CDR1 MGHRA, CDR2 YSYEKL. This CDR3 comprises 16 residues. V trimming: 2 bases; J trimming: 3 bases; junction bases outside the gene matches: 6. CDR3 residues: CASSQMGDRLNQPQHF. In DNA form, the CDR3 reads TGCGCCAGCAGCCAAATGGGGGACAGGCTCAATCAGCCCCAGCATTTT.

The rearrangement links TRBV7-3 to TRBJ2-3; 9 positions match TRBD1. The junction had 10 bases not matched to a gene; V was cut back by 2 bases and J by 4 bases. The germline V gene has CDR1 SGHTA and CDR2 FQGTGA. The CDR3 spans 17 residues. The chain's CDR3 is CASSLGPGQGDSDTQYF. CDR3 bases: TGTGCCAGCAGCTTAGGGCCGGGACAGGGCGATTCAGATACGCAGTATTTT.

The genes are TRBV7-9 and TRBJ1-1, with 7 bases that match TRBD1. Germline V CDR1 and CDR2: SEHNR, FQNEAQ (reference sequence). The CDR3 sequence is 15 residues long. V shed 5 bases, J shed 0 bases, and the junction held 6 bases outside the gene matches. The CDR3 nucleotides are TGTGCCAGCAGCCCCGGGGACAGAATGAACACTGAAGCTTTCTTT. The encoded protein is CASSPGDRMNTEAFF. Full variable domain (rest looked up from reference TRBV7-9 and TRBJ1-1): DTGVSQNPRHKITKRGQNVTFRCDPISEHNRLYWYRQTLGQGPEFLTYFQNEAQLEKSRLLSDRFSAERPKGSFSTLEIQRTEQGDSAMYLCASSPGDRMNTEAFFGQGTRLTVV.

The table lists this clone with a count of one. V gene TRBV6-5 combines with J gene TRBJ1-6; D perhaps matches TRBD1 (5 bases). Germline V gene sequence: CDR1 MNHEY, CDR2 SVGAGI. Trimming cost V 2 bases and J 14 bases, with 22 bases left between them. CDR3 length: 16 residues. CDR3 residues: CASSYAGTARRGSLHF. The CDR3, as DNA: TGTGCCAGCAGTTACGCCGGGACTGCGCGAAGGGGATCCCTCCACTTT.

In nucleotides, the CDR3 is TGCGCCAGCAGCCAGAGACAGGGGGCGAACGAGCAGTACTTC. This sequence encodes CASSQRQGANEQYF. The V and J genes are TRBV5-1 and TRBJ2-7; TRBD1 matches 10 bases. V was pared by 4 bases and J by 5 bases, with 6 bases of the junction left unmatched. The length of the CDR3 is 14 residues. Germline-derived CDR1 and CDR2 are SGHRS and YFSETQ.

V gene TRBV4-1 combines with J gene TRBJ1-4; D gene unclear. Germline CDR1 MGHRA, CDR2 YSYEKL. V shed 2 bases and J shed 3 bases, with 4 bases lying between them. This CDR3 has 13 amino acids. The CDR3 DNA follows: TGCGCCAGCAGCCAAACTCCTAATGAAAAACTGTTTTTT. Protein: CASSQTPNEKLFF.

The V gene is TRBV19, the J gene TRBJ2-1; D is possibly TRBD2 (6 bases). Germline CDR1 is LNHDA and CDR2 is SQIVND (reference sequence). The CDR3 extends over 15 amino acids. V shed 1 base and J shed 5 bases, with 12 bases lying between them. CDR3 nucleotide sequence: TGTGCCAGTAGTATAGGAGGGACTCCTCACAATGAGCAGTTCTTC. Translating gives CASSIGGTPHNEQFF.

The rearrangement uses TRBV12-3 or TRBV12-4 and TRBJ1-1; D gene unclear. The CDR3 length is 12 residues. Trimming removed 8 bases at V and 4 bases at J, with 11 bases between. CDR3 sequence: CASQAGFTEAFF. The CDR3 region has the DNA TGTGCCAGCCAGGCCGGTTTCACTGAAGCTTTCTTT.

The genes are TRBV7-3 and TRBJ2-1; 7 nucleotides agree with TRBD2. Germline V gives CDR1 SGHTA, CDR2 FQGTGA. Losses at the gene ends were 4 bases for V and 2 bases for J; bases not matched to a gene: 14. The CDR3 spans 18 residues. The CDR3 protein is CASSSGGRASGPYNEQFF. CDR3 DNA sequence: TGTGCCAGCAGCTCCGGGGGTAGGGCTAGCGGACCCTACAATGAGCAGTTCTTC. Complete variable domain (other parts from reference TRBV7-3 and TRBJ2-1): GAGVSQTPSNKVTEKGKYVELRCDPISGHTALYWYRQSLGQGPEFLIYFQGTGAADDSGLPNDRFFAVRPEGSVSTLKIQRTERGDSAVYLCASSSGGRASGPYNEQFFGPGTRLTVL.

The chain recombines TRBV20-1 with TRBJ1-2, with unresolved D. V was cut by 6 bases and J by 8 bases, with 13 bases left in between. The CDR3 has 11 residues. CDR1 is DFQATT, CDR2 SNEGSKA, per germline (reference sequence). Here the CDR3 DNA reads TGCAGTGCCCCCCTGGACTGGGGCTACACCTTC. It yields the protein CSAPLDWGYTF.

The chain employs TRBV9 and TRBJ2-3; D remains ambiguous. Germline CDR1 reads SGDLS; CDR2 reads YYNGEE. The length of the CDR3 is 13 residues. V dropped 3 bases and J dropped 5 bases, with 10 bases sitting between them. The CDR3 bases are TGTGCCAGCAGCGGAAATACGGGAGATACGCAGTATTTT. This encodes CASSGNTGDTQYF.

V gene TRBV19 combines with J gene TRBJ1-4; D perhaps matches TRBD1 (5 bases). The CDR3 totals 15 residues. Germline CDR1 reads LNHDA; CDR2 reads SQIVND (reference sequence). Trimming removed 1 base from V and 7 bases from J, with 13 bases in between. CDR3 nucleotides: TGTGCCAGTAGTATAGGGGCAGGGTTTAGTGAAAAACTGTTTTTT. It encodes CASSIGAGFSEKLFF.